This is a list of T cell receptor beta chains from one sample in a study of blood T cell repertoires in COVID-19. The repertoire was sequenced with immunoSEQ multiplex PCR; TCRdb's copy has only in-frame clones and lacks some. Of 270,000 or so clones in the sample, under 90% were seen once. The sequencing input was peripheral blood. These receptor sequences come from a young woman with acute or convalescent COVID-19. Each CDR3 is given with its conserved first and last residue.

V	J	CDR3
TRBV27	TRBJ1-1	CASSLTTENTEAFF
TRBV11-2	TRBJ1-2	CASSLQRSSGGGYTF
TRBV5-1	TRBJ2-1	CASSKGQGGTYNEQFF
TRBV5-5	TRBJ1-1	CASSADRGREAFF
TRBV5-4	TRBJ2-2	CASSPTGGNTGELFF
TRBV27	TRBJ2-3	CASSRVWSTDTQYF
TRBV18	TRBJ2-7	CASSPSDSGYEQYF
TRBV5-4	TRBJ1-3	CASSLDPISGNTIYF
TRBV5-6	TRBJ1-5	CASSNRGSNQPQHF
TRBV25-1	TRBJ1-5	CASSESGSGNQPQHF
TRBV29-1	TRBJ1-1	CSVGDNRRAFF
TRBV5-4	TRBJ1-6	CASSFGQPNSPLHF
TRBV30	TRBJ1-3	CAWRLNSGNTIYF
TRBV7-2	TRBJ1-5	CASSPSGTGRYQPQHF
TRBV6-2/TRBV6-3	TRBJ1-1	CASSDRGRGNTEAFF
TRBV4-1	TRBJ2-1	CASSQDPAGVINEQFF
TRBV5-1	TRBJ2-7	CASSSRGQGAEEQYF
TRBV6-5	TRBJ1-2	CAARGNSNYGYTF
TRBV5-1	TRBJ2-1	CASHPGAAGGPYNEQFF
TRBV24-1	TRBJ2-1	CATSDFGTSGIREQFF
TRBV25-1	TRBJ2-1	CASSEWKSAGGNNEQFF
TRBV4-3	TRBJ1-6	CASSQAAASSYNSPLHF
TRBV6-6	TRBJ1-6	CASSLSTSLSYNSPLHF
TRBV6-5	TRBJ1-4	CASSYVGTGLEKLFF
TRBV4-3	TRBJ2-3	CASSQEGRGTDTQYF
TRBV7-2	TRBJ2-5	CASSLSLGAGFQERETQYF
TRBV4-3	TRBJ2-7	CAWGGRQAGSYEQYF
TRBV7-2	TRBJ1-6	CASSLTSSYNSPLHF
TRBV30	TRBJ2-3	CAWTTGGTQYF
TRBV29-1	TRBJ2-7	CSVATGISYEQYF
TRBV6-2/TRBV6-3	TRBJ2-1	CASSSLAGEANEQFF
TRBV7-2	TRBJ2-1	CASRLPGSGEQFF
TRBV27	TRBJ1-2	CASSLTGYGYGYTF
TRBV9	TRBJ2-2	CASSANTGELFF
TRBV9	TRBJ2-1	CASSAGTSGRSYNEQFF
TRBV29-1	TRBJ2-7	CSVHSGAPYEQYF
TRBV6-2/TRBV6-3	TRBJ2-7	CASSPQREIMNEQYF
TRBV27	TRBJ2-2	CASSIRLAGFTGELFF
TRBV7-6	TRBJ2-5	CASSLDPPSGRPKETQYF
TRBV7-6	TRBJ2-1	CASSYFGGQGNNEQFF
TRBV14	TRBJ2-1	CASSQEPIFSGGRYNEQFF